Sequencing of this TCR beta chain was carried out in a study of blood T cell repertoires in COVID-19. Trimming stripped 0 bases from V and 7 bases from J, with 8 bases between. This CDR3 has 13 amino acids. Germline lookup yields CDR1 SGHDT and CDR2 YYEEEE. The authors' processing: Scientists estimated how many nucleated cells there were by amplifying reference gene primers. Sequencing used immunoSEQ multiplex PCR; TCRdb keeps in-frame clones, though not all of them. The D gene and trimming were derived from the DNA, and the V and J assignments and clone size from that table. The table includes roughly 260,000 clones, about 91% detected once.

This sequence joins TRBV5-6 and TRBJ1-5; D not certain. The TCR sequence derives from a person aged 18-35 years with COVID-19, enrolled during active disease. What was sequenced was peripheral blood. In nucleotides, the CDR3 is TGTGCCAGCAGCTTGGGGGAGCGGCAGCCCCAGCATTTT. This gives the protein CASSLGERQPQHF.